This record looks at one T cell receptor (beta chain) sequence and its context. V was cut by 1 base and J by 2 bases, with 5 bases left in between. The CDR3 runs 14 residues. Germline-derived CDR1 and CDR2 are SEHNR and FQNEAQ (reference sequence). How the authors handled the data: Counts of nucleated cells, estimated from reference gene primer amplification, were obtained. Data came from immunoSEQ multiplex PCR; TCRdb stores just in-frame clones and leaves some out. From that table come the V and J calls and clone size; the DNA was used to work out D and trimming. The table has some 270,000 clones, roughly 80% seen once. Seattle enrolled patients during active infection and tracked them longitudinally. This entry is derived from a study of blood T cell repertoires in COVID-19. Study overall: Sources were T cells, B-cell-depleted T cells, or PBMCs; the material itself was cDNA or gDNA.

The chain combines TRBV7-9 with TRBJ2-2, with no clear D. Sequencing was performed on peripheral blood. The receptor was derived from a person aged 65 to 85 with COVID-19, enrolled during active disease. In DNA form, the CDR3 reads TGTGCCAGCAGCTTAGGCGCCAACACCGGGGAGCTGTTTTTT. Amino acid sequence: CASSLGANTGELFF.